The source of this TCR beta chain is a study of blood T cell repertoires in COVID-19 (TCRdb year 2020). About the full investigation: Samples covering the acute and convalescent phases of COVID-19 were provided by collaborators in the United States, Italy and Spain. The prospective study material was composed of cDNA or gDNA derived from T cells, B-cell-depleted T cells, or PBMCs. The dataset comprised deeply sampled blood TCRbeta repertoires from subjects exposed to, actively infected with, or recovered from COVID-19. A freely available public database, intended as a resource for researchers studying the immune response to SARS-CoV-2, is where the repertoires were released. Samples came from the ongoing ImmuneRACE study (first 160 participants) plus 1,254 subjects from 6 global collaborators. Nearly every sample came with metadata listing a de-identified subject ID, COVID-19 status, age in years and sex. Where available, HLA class I and class II types were obtained from metadata supplied by the sample provider rather than from assay-based typing.

Including cysteine and phenylalanine, the CDR3 has 12 amino acids. Of the read, only the CDR3 DNA is kept; its 36 bases are in frame from base 1. According to the germline V gene, CDR1 reads MNHEY and CDR2 reads SVGAGI. The junction shows trimming of 4 bases on V and 15 bases on J, and the gene matches do not reach 9 bases of it. Turning to this clone: This receptor's antigen is unknown. Base qualities are missing; no much larger clone stands one base away.

One collaborating source in Seattle enrolled patients while the patients were actively infected and followed the patients over time throughout the course of disease. Collaborating institutions collected whole blood in K2EDTA tubes following their own protocols. For TCRbeta analysis, collaborator samples were shipped as frozen whole blood, as isolated PBMCs, or as DNA extracted from either sample type. TCRbeta CDR3 regions were amplified from genomic DNA by means of the immunoSEQ Assay, a bias-controlled multiplex PCR. The paper's processing steps were these. The number of nucleated cells in each sample was estimated from the amplification of reference gene primers within the assay. To quantify the absolute abundance of each unique TCRbeta CDR3 rearrangement, sequence reads were collapsed and filtered. For each sample, productive Simpson clonality was calculated as the square root of Simpson's diversity index over productive rearrangements. In its TCRdb copy, this immuneACCESS table keeps in-frame sequences only and misses some clones. Where compared with another copy, unresolved V genes explain less than half of these, and the others have no known cause. V, J and clone size reflect that table, while D and trimming were determined from the DNA. In all, the sample holds hundreds of thousands of clones, and approximately 89% of those were seen once. Of the sample, roughly 2.1% falls within the top ten clones.

Study-wide conclusions, independent of this receptor: Clinical and demographic metadata were provided uncurated, with the amount varying by source and participant.

The receptor's source is a woman in her fifties or sixties with COVID-19, enrolled during active disease. This chain is built from TRBV6-5 and TRBJ2-1, with 7 bases matching TRBD2. Material for sequencing was peripheral blood. The CDR3 here reads CASSSPGGRGFF. The DNA sequence is given as TGTGCCAGCAGTTCCCCGGGAGGACGGGGGTTCTTC.